Presented here are 8 T cell receptor beta chains from one specimen sequenced in a study of PD-1 blockade in classical Hodgkin lymphoma (TCRdb year 2020). Library prep was done by the immunoSEQ multiplex PCR assay. TCRdb mirrors the immuneACCESS table, restricted to in-frame sequences. Some clones are absent from its copies; in checked studies, under half trace to an unresolved V gene, and the reason for the others is unknown. The sample table lists 29,000 or so clones, around 80% of them with a count of one. The top ten hold 0.5% to 0.65% of the sample. The time point label corresponds to: cycle 4 day 1 (C4D1), after about 6 weeks of nivolumab. All trial patients had relapsed after autologous stem cell transplantation, with cohorts A, B and C differing in prior brentuximab vedotin exposure. A Miltenyi CD4+ T cell isolation kit was used for magnetic negative selection to purify CD4+ T cells from thawed PBMCs.

The specimen comprised CD4+ T cells from blood, sampled before the fourth cycle of nivolumab. The receptor source for this set is a human donor with classical Hodgkin lymphoma.

This clone is a singleton in its sample. The gene calls are TRBV5-1 and TRBJ1-2; D gene ambiguous. Looked up from germline, CDR1 is SGHRS and CDR2 is YFSETQ. This CDR3 region has 13 residues. V lost 4 bases, J lost 8 bases, and 15 bases lay in between. The CDR3 DNA is TGCGCCAGCAGCATTGAAAGGGATCGGGGCTACACCTTC. The encoded protein is CASSIERDRGYTF.

The genes are TRBV19 and TRBJ1-1; 7 bases map to TRBD1. Germline loops: CDR1 LNHDA, CDR2 SQIVND (reference sequence). CDR3 length equals 16 residues. Trimming at V came to 4 bases and at J to 3 bases, leaving 11 bases not matched to a gene. The CDR3, as DNA: TGTGCCAGTAGTACCCCTCCGGGACAGACTGACACTGAAGCTTTCTTT. Translated: CASSTPPGQTDTEAFF.

This clone has only one observation. The V call is TRBV5-1, the J call TRBJ2-7; D gene ambiguous. The germline V gene has CDR1 SGHRS and CDR2 YFSETQ. The CDR3 totals 12 residues. With 5 bases removed from V and 1 base from J, the gap between germline ends came to 7 bases. The CDR3 reads CASSLESYEQYF. CDR3 DNA: TGCGCCAGCAGTTTAGAATCCTACGAGCAGTACTTC.

The V gene is TRBV19, the J gene TRBJ2-5, with D tentatively TRBD1 or TRBD2 (5 bases each). Germline CDR1 and CDR2: LNHDA and SQIVND (reference sequence). V was pared by 8 bases and J by 9 bases, with 19 bases between. The CDR3 spans 13 residues. The DNA for the CDR3 is TGTGCCAGTTCGGCGGGCCAGGGCGGCTCCCAGTACTTC. Amino acids: CASSAGQGGSQYF.

The chain carries TRBV5-1 and TRBJ1-4; possible D gene TRBD1, 6 bases. The germline V gene has CDR1 SGHRS and CDR2 YFSETQ. Trimming left V 1 base short and J 5 bases short, with 12 bases between. The CDR3 consists of 15 residues. DNA of the CDR3: TGCGCCAGCAGCTTGACAGGGAACGGGAATGAAAAACTGTTTTTT. Protein sequence: CASSLTGNGNEKLFF.

The table lists this clone with a count of one. The chain is built from TRBV19 and TRBJ2-5, with 15 bases fitting TRBD2. V was clipped by 7 bases and J by 12 bases; unmatched bases: 9. The germline gives CDR1 LNHDA, CDR2 SQIVND (reference sequence). The CDR3 contains 14 residues. CDR3 coding DNA: TGTGCCAGTACCCACCCGGGACTAGCGGGGGGAAAGTACTTC. It is translated as CASTHPGLAGGKYF.

This clone has a single count. The CDR3 protein is CAWSAWSSYEQYF. Written as DNA, the CDR3 is TGTGCCTGGAGTGCATGGAGCTCCTACGAGCAGTACTTC. The chain recombines TRBV30 with TRBJ2-7; no firm D call. This CDR3 is 13 amino acids long. Looked up from germline, CDR1 is GTSNPN and CDR2 is SVGIG (reference sequence). V gave up 1 base and J gave up 0 bases, with 7 bases separating them.

The chain joins TRBV19 to TRBJ2-2; D is possibly TRBD2 (5 bases). Trimming took off 5 bases at V and 1 base at J, with 11 bases between the two ends. The CDR3 spans 15 residues. Germline values: CDR1 LNHDA, CDR2 SQIVND (reference sequence). Here the CDR3 DNA reads TGTGCCAGTAGTTTCGGACGGGAGAACACCGGGGAGCTGTTTTTT. This codes for CASSFGRENTGELFF.